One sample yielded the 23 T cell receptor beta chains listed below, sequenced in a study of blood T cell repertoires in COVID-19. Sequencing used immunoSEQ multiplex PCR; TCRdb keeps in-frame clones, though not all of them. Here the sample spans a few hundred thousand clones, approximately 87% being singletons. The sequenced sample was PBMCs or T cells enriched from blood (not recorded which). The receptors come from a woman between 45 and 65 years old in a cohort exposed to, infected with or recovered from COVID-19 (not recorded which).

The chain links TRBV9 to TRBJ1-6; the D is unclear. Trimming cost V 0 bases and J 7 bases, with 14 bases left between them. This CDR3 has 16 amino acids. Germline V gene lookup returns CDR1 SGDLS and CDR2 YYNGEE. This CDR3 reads CASSVDMRVRNSPLHF. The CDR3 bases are TGTGCCAGCAGCGTAGATATGAGGGTACGGAATTCACCCCTCCACTTT.

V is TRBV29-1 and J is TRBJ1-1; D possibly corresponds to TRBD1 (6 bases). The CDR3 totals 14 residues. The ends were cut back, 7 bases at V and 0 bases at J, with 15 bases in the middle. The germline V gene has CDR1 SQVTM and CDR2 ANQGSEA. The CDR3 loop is CSATRTVMNTEAFF. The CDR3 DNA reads TGCAGCGCGACGCGGACAGTTATGAACACTGAAGCTTTCTTT. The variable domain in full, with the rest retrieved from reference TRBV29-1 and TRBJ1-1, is SAVISQKPSRDICQRGTSLTIQCQVDSQVTMMFWYRQQPGQSLTLIATANQGSEATYESGFVIDKFPISRPNLTFSTLTVSNMSPEDSSIYLCSATRTVMNTEAFFGQGTRLTVV.

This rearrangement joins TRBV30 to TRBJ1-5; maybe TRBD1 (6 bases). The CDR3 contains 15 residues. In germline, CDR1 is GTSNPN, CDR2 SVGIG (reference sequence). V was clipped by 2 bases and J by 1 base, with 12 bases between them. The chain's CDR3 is CAWSQGGTSNQPQHF. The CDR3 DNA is TGTGCCTGGAGTCAAGGGGGAACAAGCAATCAGCCCCAGCATTTT.

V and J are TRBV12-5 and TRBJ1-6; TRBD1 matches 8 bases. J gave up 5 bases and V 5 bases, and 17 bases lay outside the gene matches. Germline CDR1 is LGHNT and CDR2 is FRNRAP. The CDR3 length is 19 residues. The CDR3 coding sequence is TGTGCTAGTGGTCAGGACAGGGTGGCCTACAGTGGTGATAATTCACCCCTCCACTTT. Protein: CASGQDRVAYSGDNSPLHF.

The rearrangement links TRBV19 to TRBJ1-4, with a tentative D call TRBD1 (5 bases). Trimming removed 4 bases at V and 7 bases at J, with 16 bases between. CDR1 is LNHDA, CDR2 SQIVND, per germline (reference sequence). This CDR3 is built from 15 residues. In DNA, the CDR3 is TGTGCCAGTAGTAGTCGACACCCAGGGCGTGAAAAACTGTTTTTT. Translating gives CASSSRHPGREKLFF.

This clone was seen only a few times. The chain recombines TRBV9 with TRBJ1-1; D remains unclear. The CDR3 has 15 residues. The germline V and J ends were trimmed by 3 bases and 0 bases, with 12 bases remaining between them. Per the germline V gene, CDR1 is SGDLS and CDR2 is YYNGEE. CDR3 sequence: CASSGEVRLNTEAFF. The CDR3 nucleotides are TGTGCCAGCAGCGGAGAGGTGCGTTTGAACACTGAAGCTTTCTTT.

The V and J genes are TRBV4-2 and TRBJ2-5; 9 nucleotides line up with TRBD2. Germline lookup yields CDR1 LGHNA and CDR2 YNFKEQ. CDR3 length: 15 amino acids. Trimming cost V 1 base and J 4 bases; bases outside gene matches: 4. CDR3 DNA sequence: TGTGCCAGCAGCCAAGGTCCGCGGGGGGGAGAGACCCAGTACTTC. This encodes CASSQGPRGGETQYF.

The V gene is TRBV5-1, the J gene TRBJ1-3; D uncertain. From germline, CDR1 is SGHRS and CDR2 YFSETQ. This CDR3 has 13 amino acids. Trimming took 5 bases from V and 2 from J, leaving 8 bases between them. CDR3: CASRQDTGNTIYF. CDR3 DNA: TGCGCCAGCAGGCAGGATACTGGAAACACCATATATTTT.

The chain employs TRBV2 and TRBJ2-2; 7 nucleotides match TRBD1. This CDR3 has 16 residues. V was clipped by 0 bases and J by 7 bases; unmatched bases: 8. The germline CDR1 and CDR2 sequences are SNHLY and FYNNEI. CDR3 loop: CASSEARTGAGGELFF. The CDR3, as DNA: TGTGCCAGCAGTGAAGCACGAACAGGGGCGGGCGGGGAGCTGTTTTTT.

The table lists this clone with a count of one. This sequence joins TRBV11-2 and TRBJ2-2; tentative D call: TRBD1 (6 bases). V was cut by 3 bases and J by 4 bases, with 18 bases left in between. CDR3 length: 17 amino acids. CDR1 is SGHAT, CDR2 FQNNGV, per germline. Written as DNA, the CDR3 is TGTGCCAGCAGCTTGTTTCAGGGGTTGGGGAGCACCGGGGAGCTGTTTTTT. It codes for CASSLFQGLGSTGELFF.

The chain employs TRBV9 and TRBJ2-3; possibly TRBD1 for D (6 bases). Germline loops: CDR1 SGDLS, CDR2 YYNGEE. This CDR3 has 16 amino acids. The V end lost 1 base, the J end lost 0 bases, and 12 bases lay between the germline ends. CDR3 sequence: CASSVYGGSSTDTQYF. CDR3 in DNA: TGTGCCAGCAGCGTATATGGGGGCTCTAGCACAGATACGCAGTATTTT.

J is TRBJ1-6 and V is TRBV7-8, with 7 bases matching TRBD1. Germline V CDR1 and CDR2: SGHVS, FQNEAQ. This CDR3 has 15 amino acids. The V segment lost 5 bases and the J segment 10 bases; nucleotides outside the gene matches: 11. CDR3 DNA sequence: TGTGCCAGCAGCCAAACAAGACAGGGTTACTCACCCCTCCACTTT. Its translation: CASSQTRQGYSPLHF.

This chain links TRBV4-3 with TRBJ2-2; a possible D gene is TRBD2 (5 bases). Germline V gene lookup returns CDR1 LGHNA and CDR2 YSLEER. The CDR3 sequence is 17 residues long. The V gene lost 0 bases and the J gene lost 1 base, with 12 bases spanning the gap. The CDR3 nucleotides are TGCGCCAGCAGCCAAGATCGGGCTAGCCGGAACACCGGGGAGCTGTTTTTT. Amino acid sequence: CASSQDRASRNTGELFF.

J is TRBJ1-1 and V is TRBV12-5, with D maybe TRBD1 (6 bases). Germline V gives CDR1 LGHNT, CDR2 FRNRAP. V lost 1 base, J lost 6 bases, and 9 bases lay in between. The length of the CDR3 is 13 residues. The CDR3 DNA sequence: TGTGCTAGTGGTTTGGGGACAGCGGCTGAAGCTTTCTTT. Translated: CASGLGTAAEAFF.

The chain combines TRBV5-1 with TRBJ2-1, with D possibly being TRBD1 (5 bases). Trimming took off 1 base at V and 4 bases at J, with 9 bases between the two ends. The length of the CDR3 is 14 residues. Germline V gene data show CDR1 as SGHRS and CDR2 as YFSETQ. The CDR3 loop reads CASSLTDKYNEQFF. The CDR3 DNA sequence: TGCGCCAGCAGCTTGACGGACAAGTACAATGAGCAGTTCTTC. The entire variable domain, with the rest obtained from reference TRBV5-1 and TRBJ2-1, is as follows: KAGVTQTPRYLIKTRGQQVTLSCSPISGHRSVSWYQQTPGQGLQFLFEYFSETQRNKGNFPGRFSGRQFSNSRSEMNVSTLELGDSALYLCASSLTDKYNEQFFGPGTRLTVL.

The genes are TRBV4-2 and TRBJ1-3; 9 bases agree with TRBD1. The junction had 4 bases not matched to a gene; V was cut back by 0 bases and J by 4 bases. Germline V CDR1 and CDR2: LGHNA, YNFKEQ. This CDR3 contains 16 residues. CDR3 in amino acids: CASSQDGQGYGNTIYF. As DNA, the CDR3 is TGTGCCAGCAGCCAAGACGGACAGGGGTACGGAAACACCATATATTTT.

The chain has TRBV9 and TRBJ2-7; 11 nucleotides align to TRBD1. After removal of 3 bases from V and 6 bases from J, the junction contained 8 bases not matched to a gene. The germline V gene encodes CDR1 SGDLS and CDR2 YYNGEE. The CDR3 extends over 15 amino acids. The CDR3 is CASSAGTGGIPEQYF. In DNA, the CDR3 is TGTGCCAGCAGCGCCGGGACAGGGGGAATTCCCGAGCAGTACTTC.

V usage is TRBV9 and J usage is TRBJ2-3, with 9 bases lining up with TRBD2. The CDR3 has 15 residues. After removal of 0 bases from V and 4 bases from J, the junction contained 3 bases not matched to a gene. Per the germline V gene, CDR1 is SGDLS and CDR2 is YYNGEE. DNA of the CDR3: TGTGCCAGCAGCGTAGTTGGACTAGCGTCAGATACGCAGTATTTT. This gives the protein CASSVVGLASDTQYF.

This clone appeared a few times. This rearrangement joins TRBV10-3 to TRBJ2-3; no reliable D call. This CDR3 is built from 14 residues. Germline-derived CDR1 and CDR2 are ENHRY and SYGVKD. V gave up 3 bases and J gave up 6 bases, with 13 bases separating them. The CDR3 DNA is TGTGCCATCAGTGACCCCTCTCCGAGCGATACGCAGTATTTT. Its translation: CAISDPSPSDTQYF.

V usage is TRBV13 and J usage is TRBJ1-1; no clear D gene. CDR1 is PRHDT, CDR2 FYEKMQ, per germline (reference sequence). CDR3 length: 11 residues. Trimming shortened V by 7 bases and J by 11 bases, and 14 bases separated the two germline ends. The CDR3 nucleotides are TGTGCCAGCACCACGTTGGAGGTTGCTTTCTTT. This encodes CASTTLEVAFF.

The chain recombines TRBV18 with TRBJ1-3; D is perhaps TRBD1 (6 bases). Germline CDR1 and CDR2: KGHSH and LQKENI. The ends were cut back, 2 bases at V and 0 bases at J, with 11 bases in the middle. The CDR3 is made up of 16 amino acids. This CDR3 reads CASSPRQASSGNTIYF. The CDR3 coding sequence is TGTGCCAGCTCACCAAGACAGGCCAGCTCTGGAAACACCATATATTTT.

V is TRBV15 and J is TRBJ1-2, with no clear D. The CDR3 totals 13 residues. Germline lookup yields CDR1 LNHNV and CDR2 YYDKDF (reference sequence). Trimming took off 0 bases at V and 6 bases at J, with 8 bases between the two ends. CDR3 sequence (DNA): TGTGCCACCAGCAGAGATGGACTAAATGGCTACACCTTC. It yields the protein CATSRDGLNGYTF.

The CDR3 loop reads CASSFGTGGSGANVLTF. For the CDR3, the DNA is TGTGCCAGCAGTTTTGGAACAGGGGGCTCTGGGGCCAACGTCCTGACTTTC. V gene TRBV27 combines with J gene TRBJ2-6; 8 nucleotides line up with TRBD1. Trimming removed 3 bases from V and 0 bases from J; junction bases left unmatched: 4. This CDR3 comprises 17 residues. Germline V gene sequence: CDR1 MNHEY, CDR2 SMNVEV (reference sequence). Complete variable domain (other parts from reference TRBV27 and TRBJ2-6): EAQVTQNPRYLITVTGKKLTVTCSQNMNHEYMSWYRQDPGLGLRQIYYSMNVEVTDKGDVPEGYKVSRKEKRNFPLILESPSPNQTSLYFCASSFGTGGSGANVLTFGAGSRLTVL.